This T cell receptor (beta chain) comes out of a study of shared clonotypes between healthy human individuals. Assay used: immunoSEQ multiplex PCR; TCRdb lists only in-frame clones, some missing. The sample shows around 2.5 million clones, over 85% of them seen only once. The V end lost 7 bases, the J end lost 4 bases, and 13 bases lay between the germline ends. The CDR3 has 13 amino acids. The germline V gene encodes CDR1 SNHLY and CDR2 FYNNEI. The sample comprised naive CD4+ T cells from PBMCs. The subset here: CD45RA+ positively selected. The sequence derives from a man between 18 and 29 years old in good health. Some clones in this sample may be carry-over from other donors' samples. The chain recombines TRBV2 with TRBJ1-1; no firm D call. The CDR3 loop is CASTEGRSTEAFF. The CDR3 nucleotides are TGTGCCAGCACCGAGGGCAGGTCCACTGAAGCTTTCTTT.